The source of this TCR beta chain is a study of CD8+ T cells in alopecia areata. Overall study: Tofacitinib was given for 6 to 18 months, then stopped for 6 months. Study findings and constraints: Clonality in lesional scalp, especially alopecia totalis/universalis, exceeded that of normal scalp. Compared with mice, patients displayed less clear TCR sharing, possibly for HLA-related reasons.

The CDR3 sequence is 15 residues long. The V gene lost 2 bases and the J gene lost 2 bases, with 8 bases spanning the gap. Germline V CDR1 and CDR2: SGHDT, YYEEEE. cDNA prepared by RNA extraction and subsequent reverse transcription served as the template for sequencing. Repertoires were generated with immunoSEQ multiplex PCR, while TCRdb's copy carries only in-frame clones and drops some. The sample lists 150,000 or so clones; around 47% were seen once. To note about this clone: As yet, its antigen is unknown.

Those with alopecia areata gave lesional scalp punch biopsies and peripheral blood. Input material: CD4+ T cells sorted from blood. The V call is TRBV5-6, the J call TRBJ2-6; no clear D gene. This TCR derives from a human donor with alopecia areata. CDR3 loop: CASSFRVTGANVLTF. Here the CDR3 DNA reads TGTGCCAGCAGCTTTCGTGTAACTGGGGCCAACGTCCTGACTTTC.